The 14 T cell receptor beta chains below come from one sample, sequenced in a study of cytomegalovirus exposure and HLA in healthy donors. The PCR used 60 Vbeta and 13 Jbeta primers. The table came from immunoSEQ multiplex PCR; TCRdb's copy has only in-frame clones and leaves some out. Of under 150,000 clones listed, around four fifths are singletons. The material sequenced was PBMCs. The receptor set was obtained from a boy aged 5-17 years in good health and CMV-seronegative.

This clone was detected a few times. The chain has TRBV4-2 and TRBJ1-3, with D maybe TRBD1 (6 bases). V lost 4 bases, J lost 0 bases, and 13 bases lay in between. The CDR3 spans 16 residues. Per germline, CDR1 LGHNA and CDR2 YNFKEQ. The CDR3 is CASSRGTLYSGNTIYF. The DNA for the CDR3 is TGTGCCAGCAGCCGAGGGACACTATACTCTGGAAACACCATATATTTT.

Only one count was recorded for this clone. The rearrangement links TRBV19 to TRBJ1-1; TRBD1 matches at 8 bases. From germline, CDR1 is LNHDA and CDR2 SQIVND (reference sequence). V was pared by 4 bases and J by 1 base, with 5 bases of the junction left unmatched. This CDR3 spans 15 amino acids. The CDR3 bases are TGTGCCAGTAGTAGTCCCGGGACAGGGAACACTGAAGCTTTCTTT. Translated: CASSSPGTGNTEAFF.

This sequence joins TRBV7-9 and TRBJ1-1; D may be TRBD1 (5 bases). The CDR3 is 15 amino acids. V was cut by 5 bases and J by 1 base, with 14 bases left in between. Germline values: CDR1 SEHNR, CDR2 FQNEAQ (reference sequence). CDR3 in amino acids: CASSLGQGENTEAFF. The CDR3, as DNA: TGTGCCAGCAGCCTAGGTCAGGGTGAGAACACTGAAGCTTTCTTT.

The V and J genes are TRBV7-9 and TRBJ2-2; D ambiguous. Per the germline V gene, CDR1 is SEHNR and CDR2 is FQNEAQ (reference sequence). This CDR3 region has 14 residues. The V gene lost 1 base and the J gene lost 3 bases, with 6 bases spanning the gap. CDR3 residues: CASSLGAYTGELFF. CDR3 nucleotides: TGTGCCAGCAGCTTAGGGGCCTACACCGGGGAGCTGTTTTTT.

The rearrangement uses TRBV5-6 and TRBJ2-3; TRBD1 agrees at 10 bases. The CDR3 runs 15 residues. Trimming cost V 2 bases and J 4 bases; bases outside gene matches: 4. Germline loops: CDR1 SGHDT, CDR2 YYEEEE. For the CDR3, the DNA is TGTGCCAGCAGCTTAAGTGGGACAGGGGCAGATACGCAGTATTTT. It encodes CASSLSGTGADTQYF.

This clone was picked up one time. The CDR3 reads CSVEETARTQYF. The CDR3 nucleotides read TGCAGCGTTGAAGAGACGGCTAGAACGCAGTATTTT. The V and J genes are TRBV29-1 and TRBJ2-3; D uncertain. Germline CDR1 reads SQVTM; CDR2 reads ANQGSEA. CDR3 length: 12 residues. The germline V and J ends were trimmed by 0 bases and 9 bases, with 10 bases remaining between them.

The chain is built from TRBV11-3 and TRBJ1-1, with unresolved D. The CDR3 has 13 residues. Deletions cut 3 bases from V and 3 bases from J, with 8 bases between. Germline V gene sequence: CDR1 SGHNT, CDR2 YENEEA. In nucleotides, the CDR3 is TGTGCCAGCAGCTTTATGAGGGACACTGAAGCTTTCTTT. As protein: CASSFMRDTEAFF.

The genes are TRBV4-2 and TRBJ2-1; no reliable D call. This CDR3 has 12 amino acids. Trimming removed 4 bases from V and 7 bases from J, with 8 bases in between. Germline CDR1 is LGHNA and CDR2 is YNFKEQ. CDR3 sequence (DNA): TGTGCCAGCAGCCCCCTCGGGAATGAGCAGTTCTTC. Translation: CASSPLGNEQFF.

This clone was picked up one time. The chain links TRBV21-1 to TRBJ2-3; the table's D call TRBD2 went unverified against the DNA. TRBV21-1 represents a pseudogene. The length of the CDR3 is 14 residues. The CDR3 reads CASSTKRDTDTQYF. DNA for the CDR3: TGTGCCAGCAGCACTAAGCGGGATACAGATACGCAGTATTTT.

The genes are TRBV7-9 and TRBJ1-3; D perhaps matches TRBD1 (6 bases). Per the germline V gene, CDR1 is SEHNR and CDR2 is FQNEAQ (reference sequence). The CDR3 runs to 13 residues. Trimming removed 5 bases from V and 4 bases from J, with 9 bases in between. The CDR3: CASSPGQGNTIYF. CDR3 bases: TGTGCCAGCAGCCCCGGACAGGGAAACACCATATATTTT.

CDR3 sequence (DNA): TGTGCCAGCAGTTTGGGGGGAAGGGGGAACACTGAAGCTTTCTTT. Translation: CASSLGGRGNTEAFF. The chain employs TRBV6-5 and TRBJ1-1, with a possible D match to TRBD1 (5 bases). The CDR3 consists of 15 residues. The ends were cut back, 4 bases at V and 1 base at J, with 13 bases in the middle. Germline CDR1 MNHEY, CDR2 SVGAGI.

The V gene is TRBV5-6, the J gene TRBJ1-2; a possible D gene is TRBD1 (5 bases). Trimming took 0 bases from V and 2 from J, leaving 11 bases between them. The germline V gene has CDR1 SGHDT and CDR2 YYEEEE. The CDR3 totals 15 residues. Here the CDR3 DNA reads TGTGCCAGCAGCTTGGAGCAGGGTGGCAACTATGGCTACACCTTC. Translated: CASSLEQGGNYGYTF.

This chain connects TRBV11-3 to TRBJ2-5; D is perhaps TRBD1 (5 bases). The ends were cut back, 6 bases at V and 5 bases at J, with 10 bases in the middle. The germline V gene encodes CDR1 SGHNT and CDR2 YENEEA. The CDR3 consists of 12 residues. As DNA, the CDR3 is TGTGCCAGCAGAAAGGGGTCGGAGACCCAGTACTTC. Protein product: CASRKGSETQYF.

The chain has TRBV29-1 and TRBJ1-2, with 8 bases lining up with TRBD1. CDR1 and CDR2 from the germline V gene are SQVTM and ANQGSEA. The CDR3 loop spans 13 amino acids. Trimming removed 6 bases from V and 5 bases from J; junction bases left unmatched: 8. The CDR3: CSVDPDRGYGYTF. CDR3 DNA: TGCAGCGTGGACCCTGACAGGGGATATGGCTACACCTTC.